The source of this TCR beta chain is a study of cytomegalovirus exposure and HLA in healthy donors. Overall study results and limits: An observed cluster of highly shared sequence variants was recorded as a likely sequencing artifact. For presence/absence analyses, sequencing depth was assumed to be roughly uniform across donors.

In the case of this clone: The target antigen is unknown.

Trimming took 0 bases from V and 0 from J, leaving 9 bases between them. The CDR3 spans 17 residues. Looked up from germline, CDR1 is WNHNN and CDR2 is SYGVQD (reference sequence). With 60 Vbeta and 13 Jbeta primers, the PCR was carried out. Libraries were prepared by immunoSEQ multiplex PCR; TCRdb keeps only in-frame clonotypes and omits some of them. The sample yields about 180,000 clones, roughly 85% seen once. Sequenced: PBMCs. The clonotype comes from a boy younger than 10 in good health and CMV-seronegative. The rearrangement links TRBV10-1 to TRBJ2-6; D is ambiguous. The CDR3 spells CASSESVTASGANVLTF. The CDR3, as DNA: TGCGCCAGCAGTGAGTCCGTTACTGCCTCTGGGGCCAACGTCCTGACTTTC.